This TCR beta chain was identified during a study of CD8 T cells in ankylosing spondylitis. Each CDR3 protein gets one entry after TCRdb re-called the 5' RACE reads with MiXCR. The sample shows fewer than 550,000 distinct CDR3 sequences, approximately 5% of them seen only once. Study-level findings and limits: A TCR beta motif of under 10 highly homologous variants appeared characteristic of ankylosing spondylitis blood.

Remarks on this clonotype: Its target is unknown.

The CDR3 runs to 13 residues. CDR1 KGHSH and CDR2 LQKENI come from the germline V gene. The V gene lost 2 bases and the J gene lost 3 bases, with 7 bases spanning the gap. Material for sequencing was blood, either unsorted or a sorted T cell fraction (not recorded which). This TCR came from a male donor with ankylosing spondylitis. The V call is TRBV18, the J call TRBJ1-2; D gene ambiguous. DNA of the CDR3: TGTGCCAGCTCACCATCCAGCTACTATGGCTACACCTTC. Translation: CASSPSSYYGYTF. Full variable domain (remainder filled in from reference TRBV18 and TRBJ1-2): NAGVMQNPRHLVRRRGQEARLRCSPMKGHSHVYWYRQLPEEGLKFMVYLQKENIIDESGMPKERFSAEFPKEGPSILRIQQVVRGDSAAYFCASSPSSYYGYTFGSGTRLTVV.